This T cell receptor (beta chain) was obtained from a study of T cell repertoires in cytomegalovirus infection (dated by TCRdb to the late 2010s). At the level of the whole study: Donor HLA type was relevant to the analysis, as public TCR beta signatures indicated carriage of CMV infection together with the matching HLA type.

Here is what the overall study found, with its caveats: In both this cohort and an independent cohort of some 380 donors, the cumulative frequency of public TCR beta family members distinguished carriers of CMV infection plus the relevant HLA type. The ex vivo response was dominated by HLA-C-restricted CMV-specific TCR beta clonotypes, which also provided the single most frequent clonotype in two of eight donors.

Concerning this clonotype itself: The antigen it binds to is not known. The record has no base qualities; no much larger clone is one base away.

The listed sequencing device is Illumina HiSeq 1500. TCRdb took the public reads, trimmed them with fastp at Q25, ran MiXCR for clone calling and kept in-frame beta chains. Every CDR3 protein is listed once, alongside the most common genes and DNA of its rows. Here the sample has around 630,000 distinct CDR3 sequences; 20% to 30% occur a single time. Together, the top ten hold 8% of the sample. The CDR3, cysteine through phenylalanine, is 15 amino acids long. Of all the DNA, just the CDR3 is kept, 45 bases in frame from base 1. The germline V gene (reference sequence) supplies CDR1 DFQATT and CDR2 SNEGSKA. For this chain, trimming is 5 bases at the V end and 3 bases at the J end, and the number of junction bases without a gene match is 11.

Specimen: CD8+ T cells from PBMCs. The source of this sequence is a human donor in good health (CMV status not recorded). Some clones in this sample may be carry-over from other donors' samples. The chain was built from TRBV20-1 and TRBJ1-1; the central 8 bases match TRBD1. CDR3 reads: CSALTGTGYYTEAFF. The nucleotide sequence reads TGCAGTGCTCTTACAGGGACAGGTTATTACACTGAAGCTTTCTTT.